Below, 28 T cell receptor beta chains from the same sample are listed, as sequenced in a study of shared clonotypes between healthy human individuals. Sequencing was performed with immunoSEQ multiplex PCR; in TCRdb, only in-frame clones are kept and a portion is missing. The sample includes about 2.4 million clones, more than 90% of them seen just once. Material for sequencing was naive CD4+ T cells sorted from blood. The sample's subset: CD45RA+ positively selected. The receptors derive from a man aged 18 to 35 in good health.

This chain joins TRBV7-9 and TRBJ1-6; TRBD1 matches at 7 bases. Looked up from germline, CDR1 is SEHNR and CDR2 is FQNEAQ (reference sequence). CDR3 size: 15 residues. Germline trimming cut 1 base from V and 8 bases from J; bases unmatched to any gene: 5. The CDR3 is CASSLVGGNYSPLHF. In DNA, the CDR3 is TGTGCCAGCAGCTTAGTAGGGGGCAATTATTCACCCCTCCACTTT.

The genes are TRBV25-1 and TRBJ1-4; D remains ambiguous. There are 15 residues in the CDR3. Trimming removed 5 bases at V and 8 bases at J, with 18 bases between. CDR1 is MGHDK, CDR2 SYGVNS, per germline. Here the CDR3 reads CASSPWGTAGEKLFF. CDR3 in DNA: TGTGCCAGCAGTCCCTGGGGTACAGCGGGGGAAAAACTGTTTTTT.

This clone was observed a single time. The rearrangement uses TRBV9 and TRBJ2-3; D is unresolved. Germline-derived CDR1 and CDR2 are SGDLS and YYNGEE. The V gene lost 7 bases and the J gene lost 6 bases, with 24 bases spanning the gap. This CDR3 has 16 residues. The CDR3 here is CASARSSGGPRDTQYF. In DNA form, the CDR3 reads TGTGCCAGCGCTAGATCTTCCGGCGGCCCCCGTGATACGCAGTATTTT.

The chain carries TRBV19 and TRBJ2-2; D not resolved. Germline-derived CDR1 and CDR2 are LNHDA and SQIVND (reference sequence). V lost 6 bases to trimming and J lost 6 bases, with 11 bases between them. The CDR3 has 13 amino acids. The CDR3 region is CASRTRPAGELFF. The DNA of the CDR3 is TGTGCCAGTAGGACCCGCCCCGCCGGGGAGCTGTTTTTT.

This clone was observed once. The chain carries TRBV30 and TRBJ1-4; the match to TRBD1 covers 7 bases. Trimming cost V 5 bases and J 7 bases; bases outside gene matches: 7. Germline assignment: CDR1 GTSNPN and CDR2 SVGIG (reference sequence). The CDR3 length is 13 residues. The DNA for the CDR3 is TGTGCCTGGGCGGCAGGGGGTGGTGAAAAACTGTTTTTT. Amino acids: CAWAAGGGEKLFF.

A note on this clone: The junction differs from germline at one of its ends, possibly a read error. This rearrangement joins TRBV7-2 to TRBJ2-1, with D unresolved. The CDR3 loop spans 11 amino acids. CDR1 SGHTA and CDR2 FQGNSA come from the germline V gene. As DNA, the CDR3 is TGTGCCAGCAGCCCGGGTCCTGTCCCAGTCTTC. Amino acids: CASSPGPVPVF.

The rearrangement uses TRBV12-5 and TRBJ1-1; 11 bases line up with TRBD1. CDR3 length equals 17 residues. Germline V CDR1 and CDR2: LGHNT, FRNRAP. V lost 5 bases and J lost 1; bases outside the gene matches: 9. CDR3 residues: CASGKDRGQVENTEAFF. Here the CDR3 DNA reads TGTGCTAGTGGTAAGGACAGGGGGCAAGTCGAGAACACTGAAGCTTTCTTT.

This clone is a singleton in its sample. V is TRBV19 and J is TRBJ1-6; 7 nucleotides match TRBD1. Germline V CDR1 and CDR2: LNHDA, SQIVND (reference sequence). J lost 13 bases, V lost 8 bases, and 17 bases had no gene match. This CDR3 contains 15 residues. Here the CDR3 reads CASRESADRLRPLHF. CDR3 DNA: TGTGCCAGTCGGGAATCCGCGGACAGGCTGAGGCCCCTCCACTTT.

This chain links TRBV29-1 with TRBJ2-5; D perhaps matches TRBD1 (5 bases). CDR1 and CDR2 (germline): SQVTM, ANQGSEA. With 5 bases removed from V and 4 bases from J, the gap between germline ends came to 14 bases. This CDR3 has 13 residues. The CDR3 region is CSVRGVYGETQYF. The CDR3 DNA follows: TGCAGCGTTAGGGGCGTTTACGGAGAGACCCAGTACTTC.

The chain combines TRBV5-6 with TRBJ2-7, with 10 bases identical to TRBD1. The trim removed 2 bases at V and 3 bases at J, leaving 11 bases unmatched. The CDR3 totals 17 residues. The V gene's germline CDR1 is SGHDT and CDR2 YYEEEE. CDR3 region: CASSFRQGANLHYEQYF. The CDR3 DNA is TGTGCCAGCAGCTTTAGACAGGGGGCTAATCTCCACTACGAGCAGTACTTC.

The rearrangement links TRBV19 to TRBJ1-1; TRBD1 aligns across 7 bases. Germline V gene sequence: CDR1 LNHDA, CDR2 SQIVND (reference sequence). V shed 6 bases and J 8 bases; nucleotides not matched to a gene: 9. The CDR3 consists of 13 residues. CDR3 region: CASRKTGTSEAFF. CDR3 coding DNA: TGTGCCAGTAGAAAGACAGGGACGTCCGAAGCTTTCTTT. The complete variable domain, with remaining parts taken from reference TRBV19 and TRBJ1-1, reads DGGITQSPKYLFRKEGQNVTLSCEQNLNHDAMYWYRQDPGQGLRLIYYSQIVNDFQKGDIAEGYSVSREKKESFPLTVTSAQKNPTAFYLCASRKTGTSEAFFGQGTRLTVV.

The CDR3 sequence is CASSIAGGTGELFF. The CDR3 coding sequence is TGTGCCAGCAGCATAGCGGGAGGAACTGGGGAGCTGTTTTTT. This sequence joins TRBV14 and TRBJ2-2, with TRBD2 identical over 10 bases. The CDR3 is made up of 14 amino acids. J was trimmed by 8 bases and V by 5 bases; bases with no gene match: 5. CDR1 is SGHDN, CDR2 FVKESK, per germline.

The chain combines TRBV25-1 with TRBJ2-5; possible D gene TRBD1, 6 bases. This CDR3 spans 16 amino acids. Germline V lookup: CDR1 MGHDK, CDR2 SYGVNS. The V end was cut by 2 bases, the J end by 1 base, with 14 bases between. In nucleotides, the CDR3 is TGTGCCAGCAGTGAAACGGGCAGGGGAGTCCAAGAGACCCAGTACTTC. Residues: CASSETGRGVQETQYF.

The chain couples TRBV19 to TRBJ1-4, with D possibly being TRBD1 (5 bases). Germline CDR1 reads LNHDA; CDR2 reads SQIVND (reference sequence). The CDR3 spans 14 residues. Trimming stripped 5 bases from V and 7 bases from J, with 14 bases between. CDR3 DNA sequence: TGTGCCAGTAGTTTCTCAGGGAGCGGTGAAAAACTGTTTTTT. Its protein product is CASSFSGSGEKLFF. The full variable domain, with the rest looked up from reference TRBV19 and TRBJ1-4, is DGGITQSPKYLFRKEGQNVTLSCEQNLNHDAMYWYRQDPGQGLRLIYYSQIVNDFQKGDIAEGYSVSREKKESFPLTVTSAQKNPTAFYLCASSFSGSGEKLFFGSGTQLSVL.

This clone is a singleton in its sample. CDR3 protein: CASSPKYRRDWETQYF. CDR3 bases: TGTGCCAGCAGCCCAAAGTATCGCCGGGACTGGGAGACCCAGTACTTC. This rearrangement joins TRBV7-2 to TRBJ2-5, with a possible D match to TRBD2 (6 bases). With 5 bases removed from V and 5 bases from J, the gap between germline ends came to 21 bases. The length of the CDR3 is 16 residues. In germline, CDR1 is SGHTA, CDR2 FQGNSA.

The genes are TRBV2 and TRBJ2-2; possibly TRBD2 for D (7 bases). The CDR3 totals 14 residues. CDR1 and CDR2 from the germline V gene are SNHLY and FYNNEI. V was trimmed by 5 bases and J by 5 bases, leaving 12 bases between them. The CDR3 sequence is CASSRGAGTGELFF. The CDR3 DNA follows: TGTGCCAGCAGTCGGGGGGCTGGGACCGGGGAGCTGTTTTTT.

This clone was detected only a few times. V and J are TRBV30 and TRBJ2-5; D gene uncertain. Germline-derived CDR1 and CDR2 are GTSNPN and SVGIG (reference sequence). The V gene lost 2 bases and the J gene lost 0 bases, with 1 base spanning the gap. The CDR3 covers 11 residues. The CDR3 here is CAWSHQETQYF. CDR3 bases: TGTGCCTGGAGTCACCAAGAGACCCAGTACTTC.

This clone was seen only once. V gene TRBV5-1 combines with J gene TRBJ2-1; no clear D. From germline, CDR1 is SGHRS and CDR2 YFSETQ. This CDR3 contains 12 residues. V lost 4 bases and J lost 5, with 7 bases in between. This CDR3 is CASSRINNEQFF. For the CDR3, the DNA is TGCGCCAGCAGCCGGATAAACAATGAGCAGTTCTTC. The whole variable domain, filled in from reference TRBV5-1 and TRBJ2-1, reads KAGVTQTPRYLIKTRGQQVTLSCSPISGHRSVSWYQQTPGQGLQFLFEYFSETQRNKGNFPGRFSGRQFSNSRSEMNVSTLELGDSALYLCASSRINNEQFFGPGTRLTVL.

This chain connects TRBV11-2 to TRBJ2-3; 10 nucleotides match TRBD1. CDR3 length: 16 residues. CDR1 SGHAT and CDR2 FQNNGV come from the germline V gene. The junction had 8 bases not matched to a gene; V was cut back by 5 bases and J by 3 bases. CDR3 DNA sequence: TGTGCCAGCAGCCCACGCCAGGGACAGGGGACAGATACGCAGTATTTT. Translated: CASSPRQGQGTDTQYF.

This clone was observed once. V usage is TRBV4-1 and J usage is TRBJ2-3; 8 bases line up with TRBD2. Germline CDR1 is MGHRA and CDR2 is YSYEKL. After removal of 3 bases from V and 5 bases from J, the junction contained 10 bases not matched to a gene. This CDR3 spans 16 amino acids. The CDR3 reads CASSQYSGGAQDTQYF. DNA for the CDR3: TGCGCCAGCAGCCAGTACAGCGGGGGTGCGCAAGATACGCAGTATTTT.

The chain links TRBV7-9 to TRBJ1-5; D not resolved. Germline V gene data show CDR1 as SEHNR and CDR2 as FQNEAQ (reference sequence). The germline V and J ends were trimmed by 6 bases and 7 bases, with 22 bases remaining between them. This CDR3 has 16 amino acids. The CDR3 coding sequence is TGTGCCAGCAGTCCAGGCCTAATCGGAGGCCAGCAGCCCCAGCATTTT. Translating gives CASSPGLIGGQQPQHF. Filled out from reference TRBV7-9 and TRBJ1-5, the complete variable domain reads DTGVSQNPRHKITKRGQNVTFRCDPISEHNRLYWYRQTLGQGPEFLTYFQNEAQLEKSRLLSDRFSAERPKGSFSTLEIQRTEQGDSAMYLCASSPGLIGGQQPQHFGDGTRLSIL.

This clone was seen a handful of times. The same CDR3 also results from other DNA sequences found in this sample. This chain links TRBV5-1 with TRBJ2-7, with 8 bases matching TRBD1. J gave up 2 bases and V 0 bases, and 1 base lay outside the gene matches. Germline assignment: CDR1 SGHRS and CDR2 YFSETQ. CDR3 length: 14 residues. CDR3 nucleotides: TGCGCCAGCAGCTTGGGACAGGGGCCCTACGAGCAGTACTTC. This translates into CASSLGQGPYEQYF.

This clone was detected once. The chain carries TRBV4-1 and TRBJ2-1; D not resolved. Deletions cut 0 bases from V and 2 bases from J, with 5 bases between. The CDR3 totals 14 residues. Looked up from germline, CDR1 is MGHRA and CDR2 is YSYEKL. In nucleotides, the CDR3 is TGCGCCAGCAGCCAAGAACAGACCTACAATGAGCAGTTCTTC. As protein: CASSQEQTYNEQFF.

The V and J genes are TRBV29-1 and TRBJ2-3, with a tentative D call TRBD2 (5 bases). Germline CDR1 reads SQVTM; CDR2 reads ANQGSEA. V lost 2 bases and J lost 2, with 11 bases in between. The CDR3 covers 14 residues. The CDR3 region is CSVEPGLHTDTQYF. In nucleotides, the CDR3 is TGCAGCGTTGAACCCGGACTGCACACAGATACGCAGTATTTT.

The chain has TRBV13 and TRBJ2-7; D remains ambiguous. The CDR3 length is 13 residues. Deletions cut 5 bases from V and 1 base from J, with 9 bases between. CDR1 is PRHDT, CDR2 FYEKMQ, per germline (reference sequence). This CDR3 is CASSRPLSYEQYF. The DNA for the CDR3 is TGTGCCAGCAGCCGCCCCTTATCCTACGAGCAGTACTTC.

The V gene is TRBV18, the J gene TRBJ2-1; perhaps TRBD1 as D (6 bases). The CDR3 extends over 14 amino acids. V gave up 6 bases and J gave up 5 bases, with 14 bases separating them. Looked up from germline, CDR1 is KGHSH and CDR2 is LQKENI. Here the CDR3 reads CASSPRTENNEQFF. CDR3 nucleotide sequence: TGTGCCAGCTCCCCCCGGACAGAGAACAATGAGCAGTTCTTC.

V is TRBV11-2 and J is TRBJ1-2; tentative D call: TRBD1 (5 bases). Per the germline V gene, CDR1 is SGHAT and CDR2 is FQNNGV. V shed 5 bases and J shed 5 bases, with 9 bases lying between them. There are 12 residues in the CDR3. CDR3 loop: CASSARVYGYTF. CDR3 coding DNA: TGTGCCAGCAGCGCCAGGGTTTATGGCTACACCTTC.

CDR3 amino acids: CASSLKGIGTEKSSGNTIYF. DNA for the CDR3: TGTGCCAGCTCACTAAAAGGAATCGGGACGGAAAAATCCTCTGGAAACACCATATATTTT. The V gene is TRBV18, the J gene TRBJ1-3; D possibly corresponds to TRBD1 (5 bases). This CDR3 has 20 residues. The V gene's germline CDR1 is KGHSH and CDR2 LQKENI. With 4 bases removed from V and 0 bases from J, the gap between germline ends came to 25 bases.